This T cell receptor (beta chain) is drawn from a study of blood T cell repertoires in COVID-19. V dropped 0 bases and J dropped 0 bases, with 10 bases sitting between them. CDR3 length equals 16 residues. Germline V gene lookup returns CDR1 SGHRS and CDR2 YFSETQ. Clones were read by immunoSEQ multiplex PCR, and TCRdb kept only the in-frame ones, dropping some. This sample has under 500,000 clones, with roughly 91% found just once. The source is a woman in her thirties with acute or convalescent COVID-19. Sequencing input: peripheral blood. This chain connects TRBV5-1 to TRBJ1-3; a weak D match, TRBD1 (5 bases). Here the CDR3 DNA reads TGCGCCAGCAGCTTGGAAGGGGTAGCCTCTGGAAACACCATATATTTT. Translating gives CASSLEGVASGNTIYF.